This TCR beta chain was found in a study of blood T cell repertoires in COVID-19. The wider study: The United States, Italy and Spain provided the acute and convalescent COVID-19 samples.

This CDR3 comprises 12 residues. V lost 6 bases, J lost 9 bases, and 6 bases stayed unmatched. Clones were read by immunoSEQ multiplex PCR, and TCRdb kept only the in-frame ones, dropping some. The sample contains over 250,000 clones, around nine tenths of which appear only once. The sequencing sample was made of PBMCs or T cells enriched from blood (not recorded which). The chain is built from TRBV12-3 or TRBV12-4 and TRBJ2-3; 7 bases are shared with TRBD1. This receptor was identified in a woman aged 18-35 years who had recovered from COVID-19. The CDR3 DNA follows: TGTGCCAGCAGCATGGGGACAGTGACGCAGTATTTT. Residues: CASSMGTVTQYF.